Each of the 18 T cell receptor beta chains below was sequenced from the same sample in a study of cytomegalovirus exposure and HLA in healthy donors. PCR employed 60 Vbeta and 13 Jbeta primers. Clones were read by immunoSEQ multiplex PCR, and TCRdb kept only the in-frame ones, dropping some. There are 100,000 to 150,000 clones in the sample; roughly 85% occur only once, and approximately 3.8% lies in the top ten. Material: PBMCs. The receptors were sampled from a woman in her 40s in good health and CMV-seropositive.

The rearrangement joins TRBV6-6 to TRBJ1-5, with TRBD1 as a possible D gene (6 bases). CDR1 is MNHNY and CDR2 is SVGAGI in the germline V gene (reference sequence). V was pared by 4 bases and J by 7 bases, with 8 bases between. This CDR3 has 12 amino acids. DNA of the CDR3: TGTGCCAGCAGTTCACAGGGCCAGCCCCAGCATTTT. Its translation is CASSSQGQPQHF.

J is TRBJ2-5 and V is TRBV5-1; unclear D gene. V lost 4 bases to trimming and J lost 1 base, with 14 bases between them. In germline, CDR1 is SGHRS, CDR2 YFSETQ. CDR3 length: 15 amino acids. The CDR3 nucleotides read TGCGCCAGCAGCCTGGCCTCTAGAGGCCAAGAGACCCAGTACTTC. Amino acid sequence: CASSLASRGQETQYF. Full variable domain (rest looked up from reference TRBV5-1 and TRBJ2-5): KAGVTQTPRYLIKTRGQQVTLSCSPISGHRSVSWYQQTPGQGLQFLFEYFSETQRNKGNFPGRFSGRQFSNSRSEMNVSTLELGDSALYLCASSLASRGQETQYFGPGTRLLVL.

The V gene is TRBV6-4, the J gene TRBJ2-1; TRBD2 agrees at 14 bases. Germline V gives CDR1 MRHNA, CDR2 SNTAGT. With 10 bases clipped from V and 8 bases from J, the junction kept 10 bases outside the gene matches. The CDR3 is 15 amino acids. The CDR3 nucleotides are TGTGCCACCTCCGGGGGGACTAGCGGGAGTGATGAGCAGTTCTTC. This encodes CATSGGTSGSDEQFF.

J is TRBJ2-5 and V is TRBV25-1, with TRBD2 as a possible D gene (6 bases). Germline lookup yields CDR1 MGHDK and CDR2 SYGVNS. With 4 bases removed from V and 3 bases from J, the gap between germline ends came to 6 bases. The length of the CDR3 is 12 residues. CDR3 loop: CASSGGEETQYF. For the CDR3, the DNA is TGTGCCAGCAGTGGCGGGGAAGAGACCCAGTACTTC. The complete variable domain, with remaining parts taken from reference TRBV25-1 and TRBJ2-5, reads EADIYQTPRYLVIGTGKKITLECSQTMGHDKMYWYQQDPGMELHLIHYSYGVNSTEKGDLSSESTVSRIRTEHFPLTLESARPSHTSQYLCASSGGEETQYFGPGTRLLVL.

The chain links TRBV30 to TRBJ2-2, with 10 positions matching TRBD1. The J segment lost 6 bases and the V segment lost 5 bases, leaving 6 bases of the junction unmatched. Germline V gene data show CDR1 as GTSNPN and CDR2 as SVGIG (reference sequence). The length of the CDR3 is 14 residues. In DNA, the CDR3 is TGTGCCTGGGAGGACAGGGGGAGGTCCGGGGAGCTGTTTTTT. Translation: CAWEDRGRSGELFF. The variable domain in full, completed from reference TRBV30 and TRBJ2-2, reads SQTIHQWPATLVQPVGSPLSLECTVEGTSNPNLYWYRQAAGRGLQLLFYSVGIGQISSEVPQNLSASRPQDRQFILSSKKLLLSDSGFYLCAWEDRGRSGELFFGEGSRLTVL.

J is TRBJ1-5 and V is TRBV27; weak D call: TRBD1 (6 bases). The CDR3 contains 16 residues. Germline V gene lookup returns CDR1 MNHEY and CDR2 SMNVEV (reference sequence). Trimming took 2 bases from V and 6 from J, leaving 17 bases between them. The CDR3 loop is CASSLSFGGLIQPQHF. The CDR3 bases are TGTGCCAGCAGTTTAAGCTTTGGGGGCTTGATTCAGCCCCAGCATTTT.

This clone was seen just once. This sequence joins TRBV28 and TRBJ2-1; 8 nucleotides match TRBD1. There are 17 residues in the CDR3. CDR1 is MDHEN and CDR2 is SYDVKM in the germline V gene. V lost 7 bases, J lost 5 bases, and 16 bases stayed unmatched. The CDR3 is CASKSLTRTGYHNEQFF. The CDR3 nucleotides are TGTGCCAGCAAGAGTTTGACGCGGACAGGGTACCACAATGAGCAGTTCTTC.

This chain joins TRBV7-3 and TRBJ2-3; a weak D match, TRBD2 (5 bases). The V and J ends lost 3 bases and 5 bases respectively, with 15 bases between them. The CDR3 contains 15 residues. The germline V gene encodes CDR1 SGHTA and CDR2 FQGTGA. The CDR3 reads CASSLGFAGLDTQYF. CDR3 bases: TGTGCCAGCAGCTTGGGGTTCGCGGGCTTAGATACGCAGTATTTT.

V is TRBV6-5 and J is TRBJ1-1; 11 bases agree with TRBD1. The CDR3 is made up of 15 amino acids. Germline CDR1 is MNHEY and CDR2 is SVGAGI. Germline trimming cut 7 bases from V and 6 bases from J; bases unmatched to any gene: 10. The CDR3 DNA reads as TGTGCCAGCACCCAGGACAGGGGGCAAATGGCTGAAGCTTTCTTT. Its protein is CASTQDRGQMAEAFF.

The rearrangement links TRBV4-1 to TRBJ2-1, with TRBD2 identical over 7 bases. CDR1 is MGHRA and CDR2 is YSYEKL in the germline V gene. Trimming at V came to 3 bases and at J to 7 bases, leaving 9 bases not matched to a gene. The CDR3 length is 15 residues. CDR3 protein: CASSHGGSARNEQFF. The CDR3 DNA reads TGCGCCAGCAGCCACGGCGGGAGCGCAAGAAATGAGCAGTTCTTC.

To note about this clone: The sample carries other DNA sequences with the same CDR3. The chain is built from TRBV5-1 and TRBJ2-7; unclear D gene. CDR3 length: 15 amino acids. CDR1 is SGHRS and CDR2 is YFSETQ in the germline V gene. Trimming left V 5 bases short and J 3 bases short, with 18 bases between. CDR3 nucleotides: TGCGCCAGCAGTCTTTCATGGAGTCTGTTCTACGAGCAGTACTTC. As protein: CASSLSWSLFYEQYF.

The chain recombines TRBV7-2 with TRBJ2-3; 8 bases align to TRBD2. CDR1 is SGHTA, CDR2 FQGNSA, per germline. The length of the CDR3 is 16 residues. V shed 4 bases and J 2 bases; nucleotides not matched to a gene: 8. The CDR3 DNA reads TGTGCCAGCAGCTATACTAGCGGACCCCCCACAGATACGCAGTATTTT. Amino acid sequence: CASSYTSGPPTDTQYF. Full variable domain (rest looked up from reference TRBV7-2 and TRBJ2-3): GAGVSQSPSNKVTEKGKDVELRCDPISGHTALYWYRQSLGQGLEFLIYFQGNSAPDKSGLPSDRFSAERTGGSVSTLTIQRTQQEDSAVYLCASSYTSGPPTDTQYFGPGTRLTVL.

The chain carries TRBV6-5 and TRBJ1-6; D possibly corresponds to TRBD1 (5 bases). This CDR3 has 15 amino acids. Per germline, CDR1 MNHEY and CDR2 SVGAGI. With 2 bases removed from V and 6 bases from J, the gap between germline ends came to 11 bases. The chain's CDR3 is CASSYGTGLNSPLHF. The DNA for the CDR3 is TGTGCCAGCAGTTACGGTACAGGTCTTAATTCACCCCTCCACTTT.

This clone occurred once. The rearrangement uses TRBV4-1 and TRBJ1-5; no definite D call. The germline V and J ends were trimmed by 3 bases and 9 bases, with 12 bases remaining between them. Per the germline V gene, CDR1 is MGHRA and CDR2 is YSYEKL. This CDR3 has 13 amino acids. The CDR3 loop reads CASSHPRVPPQHF. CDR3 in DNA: TGCGCCAGCAGCCACCCCCGAGTTCCGCCCCAGCATTTT.

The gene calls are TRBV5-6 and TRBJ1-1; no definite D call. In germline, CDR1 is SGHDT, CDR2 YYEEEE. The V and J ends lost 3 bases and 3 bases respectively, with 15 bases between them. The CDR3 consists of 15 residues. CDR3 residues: CASSSRRWRDTEAFF. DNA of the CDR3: TGTGCCAGCAGCTCGAGGAGGTGGAGGGACACTGAAGCTTTCTTT.

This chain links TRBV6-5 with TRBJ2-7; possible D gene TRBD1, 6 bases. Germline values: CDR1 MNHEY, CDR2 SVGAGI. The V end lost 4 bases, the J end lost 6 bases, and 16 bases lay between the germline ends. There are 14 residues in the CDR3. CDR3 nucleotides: TGTGCCAGCAGTTTCAGGGGTCCGTCCCTCGAGCAGTACTTC. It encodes CASSFRGPSLEQYF.

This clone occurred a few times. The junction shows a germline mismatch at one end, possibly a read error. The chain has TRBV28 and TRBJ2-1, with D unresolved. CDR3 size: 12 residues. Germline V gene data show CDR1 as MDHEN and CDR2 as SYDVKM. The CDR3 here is CASSLGYHEQFF. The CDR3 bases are TGTGCCAGCAGTTTGGGCTACCATGAGCAGTTCTTC.

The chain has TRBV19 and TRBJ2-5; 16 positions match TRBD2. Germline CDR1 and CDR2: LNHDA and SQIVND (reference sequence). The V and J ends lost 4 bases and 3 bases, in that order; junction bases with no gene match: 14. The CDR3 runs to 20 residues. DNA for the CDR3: TGTGCCAGTAGTACAGTAACACCGGGGACTAGCGGGAGGGAAGAAGAGACCCAGTACTTC. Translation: CASSTVTPGTSGREEETQYF.